This TCR beta chain originates from a study of blood T cells in healthy people across ages. Then a second PCR, running about 6 to 11 cycles, was carried out with a sample-barcoded 5' primer and a J-beta primer mix. Researchers report that a template-switch adaptor with 12 random nucleotides tagged each cDNA molecule. Each CDR3 protein gets one entry after TCRdb re-called the 5' RACE reads with MiXCR. Of some 1.4 million distinct CDR3 sequences listed, around 39% are singletons. V dropped 4 bases and J dropped 5 bases, with 15 bases sitting between them. The V gene's germline CDR1 is SGHRS and CDR2 YFSETQ. This CDR3 contains 14 residues.

The J gene is TRBJ2-5, the V gene TRBV5-1; maybe TRBD2 (6 bases). The TCR comes from a woman aged 18-35 years in good health. The sequencing sample was made of blood. CDR3: CASSPGGGGETQYF. The CDR3 DNA follows: TGCGCCAGCAGCCCCGGGGGAGGAGGTGAGACCCAGTACTTC.